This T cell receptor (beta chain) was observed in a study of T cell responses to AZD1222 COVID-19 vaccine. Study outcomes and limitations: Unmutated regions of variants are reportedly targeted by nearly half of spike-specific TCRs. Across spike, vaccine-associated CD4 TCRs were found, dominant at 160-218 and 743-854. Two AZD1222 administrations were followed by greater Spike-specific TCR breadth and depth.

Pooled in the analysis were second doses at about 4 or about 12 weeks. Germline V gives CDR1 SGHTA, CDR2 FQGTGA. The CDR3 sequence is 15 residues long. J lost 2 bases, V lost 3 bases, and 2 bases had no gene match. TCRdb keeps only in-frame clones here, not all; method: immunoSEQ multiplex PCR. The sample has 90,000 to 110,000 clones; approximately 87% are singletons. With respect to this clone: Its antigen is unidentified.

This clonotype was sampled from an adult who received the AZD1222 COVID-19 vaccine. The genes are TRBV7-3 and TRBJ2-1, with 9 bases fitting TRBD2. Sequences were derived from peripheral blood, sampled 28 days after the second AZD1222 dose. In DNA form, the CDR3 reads TGTGCCAGCAGCTTGAGCGGGGGGACCTACAATGAGCAGTTCTTC. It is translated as CASSLSGGTYNEQFF.